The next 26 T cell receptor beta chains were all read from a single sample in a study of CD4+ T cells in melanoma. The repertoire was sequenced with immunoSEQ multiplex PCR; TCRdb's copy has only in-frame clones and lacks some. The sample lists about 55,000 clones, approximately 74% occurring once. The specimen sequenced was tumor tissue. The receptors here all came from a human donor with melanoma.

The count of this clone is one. CDR3 loop: CASRPLAGGPRNEQFF. CDR3 sequence (DNA): TGTGCCAGCAGACCACTAGCGGGGGGGCCGAGGAATGAGCAGTTCTTC. The V gene is TRBV5-6, the J gene TRBJ2-1, with 13 nucleotides matching TRBD2. Trimming at V came to 5 bases and at J to 7 bases, leaving 9 bases not matched to a gene. Germline V gene sequence: CDR1 SGHDT, CDR2 YYEEEE. The CDR3 has 16 amino acids.

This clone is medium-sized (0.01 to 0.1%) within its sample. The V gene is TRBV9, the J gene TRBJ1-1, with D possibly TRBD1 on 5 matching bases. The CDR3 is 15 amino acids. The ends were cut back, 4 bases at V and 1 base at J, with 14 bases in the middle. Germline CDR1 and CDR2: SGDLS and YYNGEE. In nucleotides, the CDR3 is TGTGCCAGCAGCCCCTGGGACTCAGCGAACACTGAAGCTTTCTTT. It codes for CASSPWDSANTEAFF.

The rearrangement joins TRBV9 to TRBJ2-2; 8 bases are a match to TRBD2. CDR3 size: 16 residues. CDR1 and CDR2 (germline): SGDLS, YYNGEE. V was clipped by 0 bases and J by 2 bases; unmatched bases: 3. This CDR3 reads CASSVGTSHNTGELFF. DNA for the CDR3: TGTGCCAGCAGCGTAGGGACTAGCCATAACACCGGGGAGCTGTTTTTT.

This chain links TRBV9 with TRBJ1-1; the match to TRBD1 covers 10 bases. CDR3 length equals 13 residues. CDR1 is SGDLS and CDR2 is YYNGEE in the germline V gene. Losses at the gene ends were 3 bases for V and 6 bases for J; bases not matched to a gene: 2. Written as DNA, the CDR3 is TGTGCCAGCAGCGCCGGGACAGGGGCTGAAGCTTTCTTT. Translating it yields CASSAGTGAEAFF.

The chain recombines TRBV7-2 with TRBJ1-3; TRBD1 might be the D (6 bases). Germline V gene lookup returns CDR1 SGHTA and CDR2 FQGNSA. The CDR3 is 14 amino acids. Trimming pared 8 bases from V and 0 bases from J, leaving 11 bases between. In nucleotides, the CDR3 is TGTGCCAGCTCGCAGGACAGCTCTGGAAACACCATATATTTT. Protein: CASSQDSSGNTIYF.

CDR3 nucleotides: TGCGCCAGCAGCCAGGGTAGCGGGGGGGCCGACACCGGGGAGCTGTTTTTT. It specifies CASSQGSGGADTGELFF. The rearrangement uses TRBV4-3 and TRBJ2-2; 11 bases align to TRBD2. Trimming took 3 bases from V and 3 from J; bases not matched to a gene: 6. The CDR3 runs 17 residues. CDR1 and CDR2 from the germline V gene are LGHNA and YSLEER.

This CDR3 is CASSEWLLAGSNEQFF. CDR3 nucleotides: TGCGCCAGCAGTGAGTGGTTGCTAGCGGGAAGCAATGAGCAGTTCTTC. V is TRBV10-2 and J is TRBJ2-1; 9 nucleotides match TRBD2. V lost 1 base to trimming and J lost 6 bases; unmatched junction nucleotides: 7. The CDR3 contains 16 residues. The germline V gene has CDR1 WSHSY and CDR2 SAAADI.

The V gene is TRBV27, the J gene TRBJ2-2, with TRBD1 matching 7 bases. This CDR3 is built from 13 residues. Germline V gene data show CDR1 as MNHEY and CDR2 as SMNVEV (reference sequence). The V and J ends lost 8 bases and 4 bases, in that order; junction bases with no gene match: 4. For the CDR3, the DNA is TGTGCCAGCCGGGACAGACTCACCGGGGAGCTGTTTTTT. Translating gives CASRDRLTGELFF.

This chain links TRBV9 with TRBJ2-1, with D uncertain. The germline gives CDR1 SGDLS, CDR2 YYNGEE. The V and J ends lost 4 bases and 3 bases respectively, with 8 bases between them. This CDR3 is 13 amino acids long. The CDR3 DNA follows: TGTGCCAGCAGCTTCCGACTCTACAATGAGCAGTTCTTC. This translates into CASSFRLYNEQFF.

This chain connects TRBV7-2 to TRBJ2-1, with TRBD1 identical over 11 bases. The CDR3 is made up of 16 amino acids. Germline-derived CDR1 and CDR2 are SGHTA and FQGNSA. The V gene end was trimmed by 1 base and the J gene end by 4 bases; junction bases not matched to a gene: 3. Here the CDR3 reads CASSLDGTGGYNEQFF. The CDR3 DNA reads TGTGCCAGCAGCTTAGACGGGACAGGGGGTTACAATGAGCAGTTCTTC.

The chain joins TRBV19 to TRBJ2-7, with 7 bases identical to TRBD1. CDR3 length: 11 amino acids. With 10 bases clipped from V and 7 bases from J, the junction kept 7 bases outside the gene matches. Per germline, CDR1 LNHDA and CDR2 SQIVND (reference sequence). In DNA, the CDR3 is TGTGCCACCTCAGGGGGTGGGGAGCAGTACTTC. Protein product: CATSGGGEQYF. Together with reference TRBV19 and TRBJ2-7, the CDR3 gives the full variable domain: DGGITQSPKYLFRKEGQNVTLSCEQNLNHDAMYWYRQDPGQGLRLIYYSQIVNDFQKGDIAEGYSVSREKKESFPLTVTSAQKNPTAFYLCATSGGGEQYFGPGTRLTVT.

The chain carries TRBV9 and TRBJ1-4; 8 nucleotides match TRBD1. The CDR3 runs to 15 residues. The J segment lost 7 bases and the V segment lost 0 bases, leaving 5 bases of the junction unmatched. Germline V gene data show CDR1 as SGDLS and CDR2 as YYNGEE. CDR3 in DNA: TGTGCCAGCAGCGTAGGGTGGACAGGGCGTGAAAAACTGTTTTTT. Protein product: CASSVGWTGREKLFF.

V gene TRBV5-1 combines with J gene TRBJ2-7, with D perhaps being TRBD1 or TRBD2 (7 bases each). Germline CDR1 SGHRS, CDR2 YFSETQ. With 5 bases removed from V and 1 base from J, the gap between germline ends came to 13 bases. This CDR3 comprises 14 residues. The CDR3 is CASSFRGGSYEQYF. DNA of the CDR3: TGCGCCAGCAGTTTCAGGGGGGGTTCCTACGAGCAGTACTTC.

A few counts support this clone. CDR3 region: CASSLPSDGGGAQYF. CDR3 DNA sequence: TGCGCCAGCAGCTTGCCCTCGGACGGTGGGGGGGCCCAGTACTTC. V and J are TRBV5-1 and TRBJ2-5; 7 bases align to TRBD2. J was trimmed by 9 bases and V by 1 base; bases with no gene match: 12. Per the germline V gene, CDR1 is SGHRS and CDR2 is YFSETQ. The CDR3 contains 15 residues.

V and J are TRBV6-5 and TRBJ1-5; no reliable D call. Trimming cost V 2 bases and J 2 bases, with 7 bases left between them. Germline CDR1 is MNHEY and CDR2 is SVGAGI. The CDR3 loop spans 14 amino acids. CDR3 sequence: CASSYGFGNQPQHF. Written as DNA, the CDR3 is TGTGCCAGCAGTTACGGGTTTGGCAATCAGCCCCAGCATTTT.

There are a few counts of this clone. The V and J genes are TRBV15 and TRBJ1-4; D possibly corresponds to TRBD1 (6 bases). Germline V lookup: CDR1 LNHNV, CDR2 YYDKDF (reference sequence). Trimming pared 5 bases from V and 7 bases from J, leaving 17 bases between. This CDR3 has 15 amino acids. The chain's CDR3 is CATSPSGGLSEKLFF. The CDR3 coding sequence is TGTGCCACCAGCCCCAGTGGGGGGCTAAGTGAAAAACTGTTTTTT.

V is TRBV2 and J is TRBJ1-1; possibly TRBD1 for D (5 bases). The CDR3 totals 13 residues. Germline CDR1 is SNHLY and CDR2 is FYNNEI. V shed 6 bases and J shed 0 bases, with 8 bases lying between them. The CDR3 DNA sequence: TGTGCCAGCAGGTTACAGGTGAACACTGAAGCTTTCTTT. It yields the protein CASRLQVNTEAFF. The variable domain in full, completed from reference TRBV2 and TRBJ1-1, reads EPEVTQTPSHQVTQMGQEVILRCVPISNHLYFYWYRQILGQKVEFLVSFYNNEISEKSEIFDDQFSVERPDGSNFTLKIRSTKLEDSAMYFCASRLQVNTEAFFGQGTRLTVV.

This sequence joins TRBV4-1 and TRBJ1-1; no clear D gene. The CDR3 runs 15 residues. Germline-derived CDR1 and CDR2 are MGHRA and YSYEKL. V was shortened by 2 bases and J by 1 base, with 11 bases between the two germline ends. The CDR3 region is CASSQSEGRNTEAFF. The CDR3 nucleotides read TGCGCCAGCAGCCAATCGGAAGGCCGGAACACTGAAGCTTTCTTT.

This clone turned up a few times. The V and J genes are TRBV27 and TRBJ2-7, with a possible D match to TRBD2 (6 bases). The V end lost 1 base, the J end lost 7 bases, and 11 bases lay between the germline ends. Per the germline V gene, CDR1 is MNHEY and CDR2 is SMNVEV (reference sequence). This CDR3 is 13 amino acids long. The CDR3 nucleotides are TGTGCCAGCAGTTTATGGGGAGGCTCTGAGCAGTACTTC. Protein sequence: CASSLWGGSEQYF.

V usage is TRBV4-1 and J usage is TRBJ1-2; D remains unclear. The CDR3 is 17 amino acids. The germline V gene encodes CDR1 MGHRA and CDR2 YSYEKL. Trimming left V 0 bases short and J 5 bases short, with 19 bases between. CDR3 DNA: TGCGCCAGCAGCCAAGATCCCTGGGTGGAGGGTTGGTATGGCTACACCTTC. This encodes CASSQDPWVEGWYGYTF.

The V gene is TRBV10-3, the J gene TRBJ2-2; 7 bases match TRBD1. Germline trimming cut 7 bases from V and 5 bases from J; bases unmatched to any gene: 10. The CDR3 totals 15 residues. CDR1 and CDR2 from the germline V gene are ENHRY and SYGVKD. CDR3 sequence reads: CAITQGQIGTGELFF. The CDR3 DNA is TGTGCCATCACCCAGGGACAGATCGGGACCGGGGAGCTGTTTTTT.

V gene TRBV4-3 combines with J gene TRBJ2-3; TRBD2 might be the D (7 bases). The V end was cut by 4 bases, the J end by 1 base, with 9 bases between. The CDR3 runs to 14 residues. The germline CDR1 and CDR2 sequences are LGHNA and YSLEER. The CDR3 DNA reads TGCGCCAGCAGCCGGGGGGGCCGCACAGATACGCAGTATTTT. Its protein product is CASSRGGRTDTQYF.

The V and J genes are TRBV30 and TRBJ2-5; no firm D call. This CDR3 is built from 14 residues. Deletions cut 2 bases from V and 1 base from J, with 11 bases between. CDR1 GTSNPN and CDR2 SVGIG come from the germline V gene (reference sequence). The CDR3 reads CAWSYLGSQETQYF. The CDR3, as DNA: TGTGCCTGGAGTTATTTAGGGTCCCAAGAGACCCAGTACTTC.

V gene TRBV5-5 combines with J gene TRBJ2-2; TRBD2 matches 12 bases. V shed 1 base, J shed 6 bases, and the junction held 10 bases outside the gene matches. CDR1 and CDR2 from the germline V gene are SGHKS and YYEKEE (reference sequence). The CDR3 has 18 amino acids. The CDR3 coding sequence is TGTGCCAGCAGCTTGCGACTAGCGGGGGCCCCGGGGGCCGGGGAGCTGTTTTTT. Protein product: CASSLRLAGAPGAGELFF.

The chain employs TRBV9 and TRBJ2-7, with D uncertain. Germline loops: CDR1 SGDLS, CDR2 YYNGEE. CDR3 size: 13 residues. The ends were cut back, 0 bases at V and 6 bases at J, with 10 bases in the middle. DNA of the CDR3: TGTGCCAGCAGCGTAGATGGGGTAGGCGAGCAGTACTTC. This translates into CASSVDGVGEQYF.

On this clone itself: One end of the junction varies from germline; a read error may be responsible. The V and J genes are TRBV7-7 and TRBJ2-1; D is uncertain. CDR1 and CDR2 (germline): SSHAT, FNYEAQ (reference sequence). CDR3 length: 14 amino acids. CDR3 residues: CASSLLSSKGEQFF. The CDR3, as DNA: TGTGCTAGCAGCTTACTGTCGAGCAAGGGTGAGCAGTTCTTC.